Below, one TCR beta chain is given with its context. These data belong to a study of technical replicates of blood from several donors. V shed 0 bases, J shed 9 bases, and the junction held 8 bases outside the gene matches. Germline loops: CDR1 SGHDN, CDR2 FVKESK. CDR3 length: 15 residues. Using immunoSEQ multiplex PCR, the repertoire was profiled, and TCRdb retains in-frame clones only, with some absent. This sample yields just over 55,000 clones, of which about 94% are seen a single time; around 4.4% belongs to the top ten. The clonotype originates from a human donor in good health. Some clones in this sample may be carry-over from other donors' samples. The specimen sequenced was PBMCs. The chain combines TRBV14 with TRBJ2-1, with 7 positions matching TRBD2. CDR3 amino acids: CASSQDWRGIAEQFF. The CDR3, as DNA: TGTGCCAGCAGCCAAGATTGGCGGGGGATAGCTGAGCAGTTCTTC.